The 27 T cell receptor beta chains below come from one sample, sequenced in a study of blood T cell repertoires in COVID-19. Libraries were prepared by immunoSEQ multiplex PCR; TCRdb keeps only in-frame clonotypes and omits some of them. The table has roughly 250,000 clones, more than 70% seen once. Sequencing was carried out using peripheral blood. Source of these receptors: a middle-aged man with active or convalescent COVID-19.

A few counts support this clone. The chain joins TRBV19 to TRBJ1-3, with D maybe TRBD1 (6 bases). With 8 bases removed from V and 4 bases from J, the gap between germline ends came to 18 bases. The CDR3 loop spans 15 amino acids. The V gene's germline CDR1 is LNHDA and CDR2 SQIVND (reference sequence). DNA of the CDR3: TGTGCCAGTGCGACCCTCCCAGGGGAAGGAAACACCATATATTTT. This codes for CASATLPGEGNTIYF.

The table lists this clone with a count of one. The chain carries TRBV3-1 (or the pseudogene TRBV3-2) and TRBJ2-7, with D possibly matching TRBD1 (6 bases). Germline V gives CDR1 LGHDT, CDR2 YNNKEL (reference sequence). Trimming removed 0 bases from V and 6 bases from J, with 15 bases in between. The CDR3 sequence is 15 residues long. CDR3 in amino acids: CASSQEAGVRGEQYF. The CDR3 DNA reads TGTGCCAGCAGCCAAGAGGCAGGGGTTAGAGGCGAGCAGTACTTC.

Concerning this clone itself: This may arise from a read error, as a much more abundant clone is one base away. Other DNA sequences in the sample encode the same CDR3. The chain carries TRBV3-1 (or the pseudogene TRBV3-2) and TRBJ1-5, with TRBD1 identical over 7 bases. This CDR3 has 13 amino acids. Germline-derived CDR1 and CDR2 are LGHDT and YNNKEL (reference sequence). Trimming removed 4 bases from V and 4 bases from J; junction bases left unmatched: 1. In nucleotides, the CDR3 is TGTGCCAGCAGCCCAGGGGGAAATCAGCCCCAGCATTTT. Translated: CASSPGGNQPQHF.

This chain links TRBV30 with TRBJ2-1; 13 nucleotides align to TRBD2. Germline CDR1 GTSNPN, CDR2 SVGIG (reference sequence). This CDR3 contains 15 residues. Germline trimming cut 4 bases from V and 9 bases from J; bases unmatched to any gene: 9. CDR3 protein: CAWNPGLAGRGEQFF. In DNA, the CDR3 is TGTGCCTGGAATCCGGGACTAGCGGGAAGGGGTGAGCAGTTCTTC.

The rearrangement links TRBV19 to TRBJ1-1; 7 positions agree with TRBD1. Germline assignment: CDR1 LNHDA and CDR2 SQIVND (reference sequence). The junction had 7 bases not matched to a gene; V was cut back by 6 bases and J by 0 bases. This CDR3 contains 15 residues. CDR3 DNA: TGTGCCAGTAGCCGCAACCAGGGGGTGAACACTGAAGCTTTCTTT. Its translation: CASSRNQGVNTEAFF.

CDR3 sequence (DNA): TGTGCCAGCAGTTACCAACAGGGACCCAGGGAGACCCAGTACTTC. Translated, it gives CASSYQQGPRETQYF. The genes are TRBV6-5 and TRBJ2-5; D perhaps matches TRBD1 (6 bases). This CDR3 contains 15 residues. V was cut by 2 bases and J by 5 bases, with 15 bases left in between. Germline CDR1 and CDR2: MNHEY and SVGAGI.

The chain is built from TRBV5-6 and TRBJ1-1; 7 positions match TRBD1. Germline assignment: CDR1 SGHDT and CDR2 YYEEEE. Trimming took 6 bases from V and 8 from J; bases not matched to a gene: 4. The CDR3 contains 11 residues. In nucleotides, the CDR3 is TGTGCCAGCAAACGACAGGGCGAAGCTTTCTTT. This gives the protein CASKRQGEAFF.

This clone was seen just once. The chain links TRBV12-3 or TRBV12-4 to TRBJ1-4, with TRBD1 identical over 8 bases. The junction had 3 bases not matched to a gene; V was cut back by 4 bases and J by 8 bases. The CDR3 consists of 13 residues. This CDR3 reads CASSSGGVEKLFF. The CDR3 DNA reads TGTGCCAGCAGTTCAGGGGGCGTAGAAAAACTGTTTTTT.

The CDR3 here is CASSVGGDTEAFF. The CDR3, as DNA: TGTGCCAGCAGCGTAGGGGGGGACACTGAAGCTTTCTTT. The V call is TRBV9, the J call TRBJ1-1, with D possibly matching TRBD1 (5 bases). The germline CDR1 and CDR2 sequences are SGDLS and YYNGEE. V lost 0 bases and J lost 3, with 6 bases in between. This CDR3 is built from 13 residues.

The table lists this clone with a count of one. The rearrangement uses TRBV5-6 and TRBJ1-2; the match to TRBD1 covers 9 bases. Germline V lookup: CDR1 SGHDT, CDR2 YYEEEE. The CDR3 length is 15 residues. The ends lost 6 bases at V and 5 bases at J; junction bases unmatched: 11. The CDR3 nucleotides read TGTGCCAGCACCGCGTTACAGGGGGCGGGATATGGCTACACCTTC. It codes for CASTALQGAGYGYTF.

The chain combines TRBV7-2 with TRBJ2-2, with 10 positions matching TRBD1. The J segment lost 6 bases and the V segment lost 3 bases, leaving 7 bases of the junction unmatched. CDR3 length: 16 amino acids. Germline loops: CDR1 SGHTA, CDR2 FQGNSA. Here the CDR3 reads CASSLVATGGSGELFF. In DNA form, the CDR3 reads TGTGCCAGCAGCTTGGTCGCGACAGGGGGCTCCGGGGAGCTGTTTTTT.

This clone appeared a single time. This rearrangement joins TRBV7-2 to TRBJ2-5; 8 bases line up with TRBD2. The CDR3 is made up of 16 amino acids. Germline V gives CDR1 SGHTA, CDR2 FQGNSA. With 3 bases clipped from V and 4 bases from J, the junction kept 10 bases outside the gene matches. CDR3 sequence reads: CASSFSNGGARETQYF. The DNA of the CDR3 is TGTGCCAGCAGCTTTTCTAACGGGGGGGCCCGAGAGACCCAGTACTTC.

This rearrangement joins TRBV2 to TRBJ2-5, with TRBD1 matching 10 bases. From germline, CDR1 is SNHLY and CDR2 FYNNEI. The length of the CDR3 is 14 residues. V dropped 5 bases and J dropped 5; count of bases not matched to a gene: 5. The DNA for the CDR3 is TGTGCCAGCAGTACCGGGACAGGGGTGGAGACCCAGTACTTC. Its translation: CASSTGTGVETQYF.

The table lists this clone with a count of one. Here the CDR3 DNA reads TGTGCCAGCAGTTGGACTAGAAGTGGATACAATGAGCAGTTCTTC. It specifies CASSWTRSGYNEQFF. V gene TRBV6-2 or TRBV6-3 combines with J gene TRBJ2-1; 7 bases line up with TRBD2. Germline-derived CDR1 and CDR2 are MNHEY and SVGEGT. This CDR3 comprises 15 residues. The junction had 7 bases not matched to a gene; V was cut back by 4 bases and J by 4 bases.

V and J are TRBV4-1 and TRBJ1-4, with no clear D. V lost 0 bases to trimming and J lost 4 bases, with 9 bases between them. CDR1 MGHRA and CDR2 YSYEKL come from the germline V gene. The CDR3 extends over 15 amino acids. CDR3 residues: CASSQEGQVNEKLFF. The CDR3 nucleotides read TGCGCCAGCAGCCAAGAGGGCCAGGTTAATGAAAAACTGTTTTTT.

The gene calls are TRBV7-8 and TRBJ1-6; D ambiguous. CDR1 and CDR2 (germline): SGHVS, FQNEAQ. The CDR3 sequence is 13 residues long. V was cut by 0 bases and J by 8 bases, with 5 bases left in between. CDR3 DNA sequence: TGTGCCAGCAGCTTAGCTGCGGATTCACCCCTCCACTTT. This gives the protein CASSLAADSPLHF. The whole variable domain, remainder taken from reference TRBV7-8 and TRBJ1-6, is GAGVSQSPRYKVAKRGQDVALRCDPISGHVSLFWYQQALGQGPEFLTYFQNEAQLDKSGLPSDRFFAERPEGSVSTLKIQRTQQEDSAVYLCASSLAADSPLHFGNGTRLTVT.

The chain links TRBV19 to TRBJ1-4, with TRBD1 identical over 7 bases. The V gene end was trimmed by 1 base and the J gene end by 10 bases; junction bases not matched to a gene: 9. This CDR3 contains 15 residues. Germline CDR1 is LNHDA and CDR2 is SQIVND (reference sequence). CDR3 sequence: CASSIVGGGGVKLFF. The CDR3 region has the DNA TGTGCCAGTAGTATAGTCGGTGGAGGGGGCGTAAAACTGTTTTTT.

The chain employs TRBV3-1 (or the pseudogene TRBV3-2) and TRBJ1-1, with TRBD1 matching 8 bases. From germline, CDR1 is LGHDT and CDR2 YNNKEL (reference sequence). This CDR3 has 14 amino acids. J gave up 10 bases and V 4 bases, and 11 bases lay outside the gene matches. The DNA for the CDR3 is TGTGCCAGCAGCCCCCAGGGGGCGGCAGTTCTAGCTTTCTTT. Its translation: CASSPQGAAVLAFF.

This clone has only a few counts. The chain couples TRBV5-4 to TRBJ2-7, with D maybe TRBD1 (5 bases). Germline-derived CDR1 and CDR2 are SGHNT and YYREEE (reference sequence). The CDR3 is made up of 12 amino acids. The V and J ends lost 0 bases and 11 bases respectively, with 12 bases between them. The CDR3: CASSLEGIGEYF. The CDR3 DNA reads TGTGCCAGCAGCTTGGAGGGAATAGGGGAGTACTTC.

The chain links TRBV24-1 to TRBJ2-3; TRBD2 might be the D (6 bases). CDR3 length equals 16 residues. The germline V gene has CDR1 KGHDR and CDR2 SFDVKD. The V and J ends lost 0 bases and 2 bases respectively, with 11 bases between them. The CDR3 here is CATSDLRGNNTDTQYF. CDR3 nucleotide sequence: TGTGCCACCAGTGATTTGCGGGGGAACAACACAGATACGCAGTATTTT.

In this sample, this clone turned up once. The chain combines TRBV18 with TRBJ1-2, with TRBD1 matching over 7 bases. The CDR3 totals 15 residues. With V trimmed by 2 bases and J by 3 bases, 6 bases remained unmatched. CDR1 and CDR2 from the germline V gene are KGHSH and LQKENI. CDR3 in DNA: TGTGCCAGCTCACCATCCCGGGACAGTCACTATGGCTACACCTTC. Translating it yields CASSPSRDSHYGYTF.

This clone was picked up one time. The genes are TRBV18 and TRBJ2-2, with a tentative D call TRBD2 (5 bases). CDR3 length: 16 residues. V dropped 4 bases and J dropped 2 bases, with 14 bases sitting between them. Per germline, CDR1 KGHSH and CDR2 LQKENI. The CDR3 is CASSLFDAGNTGELFF. The DNA of the CDR3 is TGTGCCAGCTCACTCTTCGATGCGGGTAACACCGGGGAGCTGTTTTTT.

The chain carries TRBV29-1 and TRBJ1-2; D not resolved. The CDR3 covers 12 residues. Per germline, CDR1 SQVTM and CDR2 ANQGSEA. V was pared by 1 base and J by 4 bases, with 7 bases between. The DNA for the CDR3 is TGCAGCGTTGAAGGCGAACTCTATGGCTACACCTTC. It translates to CSVEGELYGYTF.

This sequence joins TRBV5-6 and TRBJ1-1, with D maybe TRBD1 (5 bases). Deletions cut 2 bases from V and 1 base from J, with 18 bases between. This CDR3 contains 17 residues. CDR1 and CDR2 (germline): SGHDT, YYEEEE. The CDR3 protein is CASSFGPLREGNTEAFF. Written as DNA, the CDR3 is TGTGCCAGCAGCTTCGGGCCACTCAGGGAGGGGAACACTGAAGCTTTCTTT.

With respect to this clone: This specimen includes other DNA sequences encoding the same CDR3. The chain joins TRBV5-1 to TRBJ2-7, with TRBD1 matching over 10 bases. The CDR3 loop spans 15 amino acids. Trimming at V came to 4 bases and at J to 4 bases, leaving 8 bases not matched to a gene. The V gene's germline CDR1 is SGHRS and CDR2 YFSETQ. CDR3 residues: CASSPGGTGAYEQYF. The CDR3 region has the DNA TGCGCCAGCAGCCCCGGTGGGACAGGGGCATACGAGCAGTACTTC. Looking up the rest from reference TRBV5-1 and TRBJ2-7 gives the full variable domain: KAGVTQTPRYLIKTRGQQVTLSCSPISGHRSVSWYQQTPGQGLQFLFEYFSETQRNKGNFPGRFSGRQFSNSRSEMNVSTLELGDSALYLCASSPGGTGAYEQYFGPGTRLTVT.

The chain employs TRBV18 and TRBJ2-2, with 9 nucleotides matching TRBD1. This CDR3 is built from 15 residues. The V and J ends lost 2 bases and 4 bases, in that order; junction bases with no gene match: 2. Germline V gene lookup returns CDR1 KGHSH and CDR2 LQKENI. The CDR3 DNA follows: TGTGCCAGCTCACCAAAGACAGGGGGCACCGGGGAGCTGTTTTTT. It translates to CASSPKTGGTGELFF.

This rearrangement joins TRBV18 to TRBJ1-2; the D gene is possibly TRBD1 (6 bases). CDR1 and CDR2 from the germline V gene are KGHSH and LQKENI. The CDR3 runs to 13 residues. V was shortened by 5 bases and J by 8 bases, with 15 bases between the two germline ends. This chain's CDR3 is CASSSQGSEGYTF. The CDR3 region has the DNA TGTGCCAGCTCAAGCCAGGGGTCCGAGGGCTACACCTTC.